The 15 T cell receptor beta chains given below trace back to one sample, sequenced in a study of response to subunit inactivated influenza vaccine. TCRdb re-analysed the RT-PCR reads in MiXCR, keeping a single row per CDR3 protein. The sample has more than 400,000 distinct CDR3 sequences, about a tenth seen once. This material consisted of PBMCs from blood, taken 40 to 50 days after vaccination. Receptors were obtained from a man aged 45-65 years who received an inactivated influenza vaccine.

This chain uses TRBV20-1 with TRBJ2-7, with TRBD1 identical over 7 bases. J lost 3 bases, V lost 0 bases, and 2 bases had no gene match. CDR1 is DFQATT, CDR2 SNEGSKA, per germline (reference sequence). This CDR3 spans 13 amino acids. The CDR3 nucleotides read TGCAGTGCTAGAGACGACAGGGTCTACGAGCAGTACTTC. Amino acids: CSARDDRVYEQYF.

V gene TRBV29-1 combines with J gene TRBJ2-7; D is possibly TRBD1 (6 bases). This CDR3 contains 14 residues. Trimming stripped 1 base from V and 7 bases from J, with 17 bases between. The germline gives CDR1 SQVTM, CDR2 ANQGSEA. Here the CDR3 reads CSVEVYRVLGEQYF. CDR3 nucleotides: TGCAGCGTTGAAGTGTACAGGGTATTGGGGGAGCAGTACTTC.

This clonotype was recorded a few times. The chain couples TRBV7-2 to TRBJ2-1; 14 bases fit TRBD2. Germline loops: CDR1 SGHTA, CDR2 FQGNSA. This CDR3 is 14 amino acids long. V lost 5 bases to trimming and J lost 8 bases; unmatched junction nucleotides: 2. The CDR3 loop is CASSTGLAGDEQFF. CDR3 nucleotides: TGTGCCAGCAGCACGGGACTAGCGGGAGATGAGCAGTTCTTC.

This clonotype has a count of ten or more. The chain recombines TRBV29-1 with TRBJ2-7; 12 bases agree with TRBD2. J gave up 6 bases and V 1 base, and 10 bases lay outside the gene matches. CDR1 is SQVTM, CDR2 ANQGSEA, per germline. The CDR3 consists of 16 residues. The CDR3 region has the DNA TGCAGCGTTGAAGGGACTAGCGGGGCGGACGCTTCCGAGCAGTACTTC. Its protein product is CSVEGTSGADASEQYF.

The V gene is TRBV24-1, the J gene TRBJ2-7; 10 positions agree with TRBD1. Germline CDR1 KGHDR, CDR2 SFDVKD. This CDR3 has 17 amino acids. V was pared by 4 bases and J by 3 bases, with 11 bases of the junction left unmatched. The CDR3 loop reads CATSDPSAGTGVYEQYF. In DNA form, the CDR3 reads TGTGCCACCAGTGACCCCAGTGCCGGGACAGGGGTCTACGAGCAGTACTTC.

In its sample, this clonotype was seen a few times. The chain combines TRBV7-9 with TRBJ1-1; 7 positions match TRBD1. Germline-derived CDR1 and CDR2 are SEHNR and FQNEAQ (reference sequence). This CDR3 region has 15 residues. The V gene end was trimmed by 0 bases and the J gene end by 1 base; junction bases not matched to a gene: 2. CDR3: CASSLAWTGNTEAFF. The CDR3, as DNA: TGTGCCAGCAGCTTAGCCTGGACAGGGAACACTGAAGCTTTCTTT.

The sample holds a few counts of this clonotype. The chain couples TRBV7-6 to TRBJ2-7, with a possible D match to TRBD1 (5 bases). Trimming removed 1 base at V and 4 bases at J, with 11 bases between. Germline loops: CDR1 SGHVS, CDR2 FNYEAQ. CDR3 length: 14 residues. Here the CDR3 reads CASSLGQKVYEQYF. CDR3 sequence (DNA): TGTGCCAGCAGCTTAGGACAGAAGGTTTACGAGCAGTACTTC.

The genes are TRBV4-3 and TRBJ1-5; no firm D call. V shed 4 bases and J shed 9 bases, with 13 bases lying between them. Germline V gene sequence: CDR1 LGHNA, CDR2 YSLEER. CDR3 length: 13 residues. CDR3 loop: CASSPWEGGPQHF. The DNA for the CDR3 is TGCGCCAGCAGCCCCTGGGAGGGCGGGCCCCAGCATTTT.

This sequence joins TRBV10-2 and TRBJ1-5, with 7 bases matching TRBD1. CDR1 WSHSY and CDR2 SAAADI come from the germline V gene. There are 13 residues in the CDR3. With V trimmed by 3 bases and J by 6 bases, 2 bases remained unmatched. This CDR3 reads CASSDTGAQPQHF. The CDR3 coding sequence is TGCGCCAGCAGTGATACAGGGGCTCAGCCCCAGCATTTT.

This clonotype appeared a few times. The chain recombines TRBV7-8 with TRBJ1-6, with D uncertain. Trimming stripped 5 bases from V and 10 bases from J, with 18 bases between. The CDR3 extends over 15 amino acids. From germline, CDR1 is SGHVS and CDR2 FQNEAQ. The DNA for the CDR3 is TGTGCCAGCAGCCCCCACGGCAGTGGCGGGTCACCCCTCCACTTT. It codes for CASSPHGSGGSPLHF.

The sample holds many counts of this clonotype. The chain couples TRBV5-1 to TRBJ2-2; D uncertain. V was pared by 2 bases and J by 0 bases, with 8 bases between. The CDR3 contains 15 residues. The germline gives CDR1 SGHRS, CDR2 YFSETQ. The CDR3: CASSFGNANTGELFF. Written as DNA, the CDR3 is TGCGCCAGCAGCTTTGGCAACGCGAACACCGGGGAGCTGTTTTTT.

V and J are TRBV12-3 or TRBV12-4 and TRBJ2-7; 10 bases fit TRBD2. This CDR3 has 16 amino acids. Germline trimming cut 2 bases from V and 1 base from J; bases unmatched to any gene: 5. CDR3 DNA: TGTGCCAGCAGTTTAACGGGACTAGCGCCATCCTACGAGCAGTACTTC. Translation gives CASSLTGLAPSYEQYF.

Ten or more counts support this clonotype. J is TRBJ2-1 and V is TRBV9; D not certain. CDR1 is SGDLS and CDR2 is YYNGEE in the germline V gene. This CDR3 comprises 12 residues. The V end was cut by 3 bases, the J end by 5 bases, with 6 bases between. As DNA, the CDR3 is TGTGCCAGCAGCGCCCATAACAATGAGCAGTTCTTC. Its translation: CASSAHNNEQFF.

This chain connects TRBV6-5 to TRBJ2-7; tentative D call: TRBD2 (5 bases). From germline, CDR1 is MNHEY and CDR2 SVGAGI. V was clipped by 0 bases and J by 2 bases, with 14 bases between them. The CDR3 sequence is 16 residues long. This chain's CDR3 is CASSYSRRAAAYEQYF. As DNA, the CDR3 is TGTGCCAGCAGTTACTCGCGGCGGGCTGCGGCCTACGAGCAGTACTTC.

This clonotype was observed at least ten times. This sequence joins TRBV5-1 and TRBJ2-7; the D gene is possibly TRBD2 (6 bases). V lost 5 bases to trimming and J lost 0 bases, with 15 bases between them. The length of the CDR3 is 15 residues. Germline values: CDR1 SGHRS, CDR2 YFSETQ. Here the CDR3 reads CASRPGAVSSYEQYF. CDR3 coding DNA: TGCGCCAGCAGACCGGGAGCGGTAAGCTCCTACGAGCAGTACTTC.